The entry below gives a single TCR beta chain sequence along with its context. The data were obtained in a study of blood T cell repertoires in COVID-19. About the research overall: Samples of COVID-19 (acute and convalescent) were obtained from the United States, Italy and Spain. Sample material is recorded as cDNA or gDNA derived from T cells, B-cell-depleted T cells, or PBMCs.

CDR1 SGHRS and CDR2 YFSETQ come from the germline V gene. Trimming left V 0 bases short and J 4 bases short, with 23 bases between. The CDR3 sequence is 18 residues long. Per the authors' pipeline: Estimation of nucleated cell counts relied on the amplification of reference gene primers. Sequencing used immunoSEQ multiplex PCR; TCRdb keeps in-frame clones, though not all of them. From that table come the V and J calls and clone size; the DNA was used to work out D and trimming. The sample lists about 32,000 clones; 80% to 95% were seen once. The TCR was taken from a male donor with active COVID-19. Material: peripheral blood. The chain is built from TRBV5-1 and TRBJ2-7, with a tentative D call TRBD2 (5 bases). The CDR3 is CASSLARGTGQRTYEQYF. CDR3 coding DNA: TGCGCCAGCAGCTTGGCCCGGGGAACGGGTCAGCGTACTTACGAGCAGTACTTC. Filled out from reference TRBV5-1 and TRBJ2-7, the complete variable domain reads KAGVTQTPRYLIKTRGQQVTLSCSPISGHRSVSWYQQTPGQGLQFLFEYFSETQRNKGNFPGRFSGRQFSNSRSEMNVSTLELGDSALYLCASSLARGTGQRTYEQYFGPGTRLTVT.